The 10 T cell receptor beta chains below all came from one sample that was sequenced in a study of blood T cells in healthy people across ages. Through a sample-barcoded 5' primer and a J-beta primer mix, a second PCR was run for roughly 6 to 11 cycles. TCRdb independently ran MiXCR on the 5' RACE reads; one entry per CDR3 protein. The data hold 1.5 million to 2 million distinct CDR3 sequences, with over 25% observed a single time. The sequenced sample was blood. These receptors originate from a woman in her twenties or thirties in good health.

This clonotype showed up just once. The chain has TRBV6-5 and TRBJ2-7; D not resolved. This CDR3 comprises 14 residues. CDR1 and CDR2 (germline): MNHEY, SVGAGI. V lost 7 bases to trimming and J lost 3 bases, with 16 bases between them. The CDR3, as DNA: TGTGCCAGCAACATGAAGGGCTCAAACTACGAGCAGTACTTC. It yields the protein CASNMKGSNYEQYF.

There are a few counts of this clonotype. The chain has TRBV24-1 and TRBJ2-5, with D perhaps assigned TRBD1 or TRBD2 (5 bases each). Trimming pared 2 bases from V and 2 bases from J, leaving 11 bases between. This CDR3 is 15 amino acids long. The germline V gene has CDR1 KGHDR and CDR2 SFDVKD. The CDR3: CATSDSGRLQETQYF. The CDR3, as DNA: TGTGCCACCAGTGATTCGGGACGGCTACAAGAGACCCAGTACTTC.

Comment on this clonotype: A much bigger clone sits one base away, suggesting this may be a read error. Here the CDR3 DNA reads TGTGCCGGCAGAAGGGACAGTTATGGCTACACCTTC. Protein sequence: CAGRRDSYGYTF. This chain connects TRBV12-3 or TRBV12-4 to TRBJ1-2, with 7 bases matching TRBD1. The CDR3 is 12 amino acids.

V gene TRBV12-3 or TRBV12-4 combines with J gene TRBJ2-1; TRBD2 matches 9 bases. With V trimmed by 3 bases and J by 14 bases, 5 bases remained unmatched. The CDR3 has 12 amino acids. The CDR3 region has the DNA TGTGCCAGCAGTTTGGGTAGGACTAGCGAGTTCTTC. Residues: CASSLGRTSEFF.

About this clonotype: At one of its ends the junction is not consistent with the germline gene, which may arise from a read error. The chain has TRBV18 and TRBJ2-1; 7 bases agree with TRBD2. The CDR3 is made up of 16 amino acids. CDR1 is KGHSH and CDR2 is LQKENI in the germline V gene. Written as DNA, the CDR3 is TGTGCCAGCTCACGGACTAGTGGGGGGGTCTACAATGAGCAGCTCTTC. The encoded protein is CASSRTSGGVYNEQLF.

Turning to this clonotype: This clone may be a read error of a much larger clone one base away. The genes are TRBV29-1 and TRBJ2-5, with unresolved D. Germline-derived CDR1 and CDR2 are SQVTM and ANQGSEA. With 5 bases removed from V and 7 bases from J, the gap between germline ends came to 14 bases. This CDR3 region has 12 residues. The CDR3 reads CSVLPRKGTQYF. CDR3 bases: TGCAGCGTTTTACCTAGGAAGGGGACCCAGTACTTC. Drawing the rest from reference TRBV29-1 and TRBJ2-5, the complete variable domain is SAVISQKPSRDICQRGTSLTIQCQVDSQVTMMFWYRQQPGQSLTLIATANQGSEATYESGFVIDKFPISRPNLTFSTLTVSNMSPEDSSIYLCSVLPRKGTQYFGPGTRLLVL.

This clonotype has only a few counts. At one end the junction does not follow the germline gene, possibly because of a read error. The chain employs TRBV28 and TRBJ2-4; the match to TRBD1 covers 9 bases. The CDR3 runs 15 residues. Germline-derived CDR1 and CDR2 are MDHEN and SYDVKM. The CDR3 nucleotides are TGTGCCACCAGTTTTCCTCAACAGGGGGCAGACATTCAGTACTTC. It translates to CATSFPQQGADIQYF.

V and J are TRBV12-3 or TRBV12-4 and TRBJ2-5; no clear D. V was cut by 5 bases and J by 5 bases, with 15 bases left in between. This CDR3 is 14 amino acids long. The DNA of the CDR3 is TGTGCCAGCAGTATGGGCCCCGGCGATGAGACCCAGTACTTC. Translated, it gives CASSMGPGDETQYF.

The sample holds a few counts of this clonotype. This sequence joins TRBV20-1 and TRBJ2-1, with 7 bases that match TRBD2. This CDR3 contains 12 residues. With 6 bases clipped from V and 9 bases from J, the junction kept 8 bases outside the gene matches. Germline lookup yields CDR1 DFQATT and CDR2 SNEGSKA (reference sequence). This CDR3 reads CSAPGLRSEQFF. The CDR3, as DNA: TGCAGTGCCCCGGGACTAAGGAGTGAGCAGTTCTTC.

The chain carries TRBV9 and TRBJ2-7, with a possible D match to TRBD2 (5 bases). Germline V gene data show CDR1 as SGDLS and CDR2 as YYNGEE. The V and J ends lost 4 bases and 1 base respectively, with 12 bases between them. The CDR3 has 14 residues. The chain's CDR3 is CASSMGKRSYEQYF. The CDR3 DNA reads TGTGCCAGCAGCATGGGGAAGCGGTCCTACGAGCAGTACTTC.